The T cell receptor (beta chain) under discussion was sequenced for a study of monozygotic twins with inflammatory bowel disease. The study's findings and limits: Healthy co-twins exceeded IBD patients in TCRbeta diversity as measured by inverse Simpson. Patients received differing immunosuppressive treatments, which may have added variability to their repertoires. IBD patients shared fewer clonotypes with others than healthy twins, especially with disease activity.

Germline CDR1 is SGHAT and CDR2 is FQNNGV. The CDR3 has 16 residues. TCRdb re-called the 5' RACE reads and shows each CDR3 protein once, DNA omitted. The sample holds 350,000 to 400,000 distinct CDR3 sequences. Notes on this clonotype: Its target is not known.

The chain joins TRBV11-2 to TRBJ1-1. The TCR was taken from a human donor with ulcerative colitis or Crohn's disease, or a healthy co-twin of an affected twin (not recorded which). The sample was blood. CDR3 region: CASSLEGGLLNTEAFF.